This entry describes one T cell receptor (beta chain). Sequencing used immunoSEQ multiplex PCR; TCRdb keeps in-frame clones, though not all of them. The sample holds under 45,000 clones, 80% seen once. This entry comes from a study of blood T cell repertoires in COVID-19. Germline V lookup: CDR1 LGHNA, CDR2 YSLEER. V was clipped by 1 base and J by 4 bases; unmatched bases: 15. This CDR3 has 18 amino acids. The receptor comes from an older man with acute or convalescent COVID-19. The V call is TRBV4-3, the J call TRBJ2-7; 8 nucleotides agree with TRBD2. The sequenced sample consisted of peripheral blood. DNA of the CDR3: TGCGCCAGCAGCCAAGGTGGACGCTTCGGGGGGGGCTTTTACGAGCAGTACTTC. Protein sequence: CASSQGGRFGGGFYEQYF.